Below, 8 T cell receptor beta chains from the same sample are listed, as sequenced in a study of blood T cell repertoires in COVID-19. Clones were read by immunoSEQ multiplex PCR, and TCRdb kept only the in-frame ones, dropping some. The sample shows some 200,000 clones, less than 90% of them seen only once. The specimen sequenced was peripheral blood. The receptors were gathered from a woman aged 60-70 years with COVID-19, enrolled during active disease.

Regarding this clone: At one end the junction does not follow the germline gene, possibly because of a read error. The chain employs TRBV18 and TRBJ2-5, with 13 bases lining up with TRBD2. The CDR3 totals 16 residues. The germline gives CDR1 KGHSH, CDR2 LQKENI. DNA for the CDR3: TGTGCCAGCTCACCAGGGGGACTAGCGGGACAAGGGACCCAGTACTTC. Translated: CASSPGGLAGQGTQYF.

This chain connects TRBV6-4 to TRBJ2-7, with 10 bases identical to TRBD1. The CDR3 covers 15 residues. Germline loops: CDR1 MRHNA, CDR2 SNTAGT. Trimming cost V 6 bases and J 3 bases; bases outside gene matches: 8. The CDR3 coding sequence is TGTGCCAGCAGCGAGCGGGACAGGGGAGTCTACGAGCAGTACTTC. This translates into CASSERDRGVYEQYF.

The chain links TRBV28 to TRBJ1-4; 7 bases match TRBD1. Trimming took 3 bases from V and 11 from J; bases not matched to a gene: 15. CDR3 length: 16 amino acids. CDR1 is MDHEN, CDR2 SYDVKM, per germline. CDR3 sequence: CASSLGDFNRGWKLFF. In DNA form, the CDR3 reads TGTGCCAGCAGTTTGGGAGATTTTAACAGGGGTTGGAAACTGTTTTTT.

V gene TRBV15 combines with J gene TRBJ2-5; TRBD2 is a possible D gene (6 bases). With 0 bases removed from V and 5 bases from J, the gap between germline ends came to 16 bases. From germline, CDR1 is LNHNV and CDR2 YYDKDF (reference sequence). CDR3 length: 16 amino acids. The CDR3 sequence: CATSRDAVRDRETQYF. The CDR3 coding sequence is TGTGCCACCAGCAGAGATGCTGTGCGGGATCGGGAGACCCAGTACTTC.

The gene calls are TRBV19 and TRBJ1-2; maybe TRBD1 (6 bases). The V end was cut by 7 bases, the J end by 8 bases, with 17 bases between. Germline-derived CDR1 and CDR2 are LNHDA and SQIVND (reference sequence). The CDR3 extends over 13 amino acids. The CDR3: CASTQTGFFGYTF. DNA of the CDR3: TGTGCCAGTACCCAGACAGGCTTCTTCGGCTACACCTTC.

The chain employs TRBV11-2 and TRBJ2-7; D not certain. Trimming removed 5 bases from V and 6 bases from J, with 8 bases in between. CDR3 length: 11 residues. Germline assignment: CDR1 SGHAT and CDR2 FQNNGV. The CDR3 protein is CASSTLGEQYF. CDR3 nucleotides: TGTGCCAGCAGCACCCTCGGCGAGCAGTACTTC.

The chain is built from TRBV18 and TRBJ1-3; TRBD1 is a possible D gene (6 bases). The CDR3 is made up of 15 amino acids. Germline lookup yields CDR1 KGHSH and CDR2 LQKENI. Trimming removed 3 bases from V and 2 bases from J, with 11 bases in between. CDR3 sequence: CASSPQGLTGNTIYF. The CDR3 DNA follows: TGTGCCAGCTCACCTCAGGGGCTAACTGGAAACACCATATATTTT.

The chain links TRBV5-6 to TRBJ1-2; D may be TRBD1 (5 bases). V shed 4 bases and J shed 3 bases, with 10 bases lying between them. The CDR3 is made up of 13 amino acids. Germline V gene sequence: CDR1 SGHDT, CDR2 YYEEEE. The CDR3 sequence: CASSRGRDYGYTF. CDR3 nucleotides: TGTGCCAGCAGCCGAGGCAGGGACTATGGCTACACCTTC.